A selection of T cell receptor beta chains follows, all from one sample in a study of T cell responses to AZD1222 COVID-19 vaccine. TCRdb's copy holds only in-frame clones and misses some; the assay was immunoSEQ multiplex PCR. The sample carries 100,000 to 150,000 clones, more than 85% recorded once. The source was peripheral blood, collected 28 days after the second AZD1222 dose. These receptors came from an adult who received the AZD1222 COVID-19 vaccine. CDR3s include the opening cysteine and the closing phenylalanine or tryptophan. A D gene is named only where the DNA matches it firmly. Some rows have no size entry. The others give once, few or many, or a class for an expanded clone.

clone_size,j_call,cdr3_length,d_call,v_call,cdr3_aa,cdr3_nt
few,TRBJ1-5,16,NA,TRBV6-6,CASSYKNPREGQPQHF,TGTGCCAGCAGTTACAAGAACCCCAGGGAGGGTCAGCCCCAGCATTTT
NA,TRBJ2-5,17,TRBD2,TRBV6-1,CASSASPGLVVEETQYF,TGTGCCAGCAGTGCTAGCCCGGGACTAGTGGTCGAAGAGACCCAGTACTTC
NA,TRBJ2-7,15,NA,TRBV11-2,CASSLDGVATYEQYF,TGTGCCAGCAGCTTAGATGGGGTAGCCACCTACGAGCAGTACTTC
NA,TRBJ2-3,19,TRBD2,TRBV14,CASSQDRSGRIRGTDTQYF,TGTGCCAGCAGCCAAGATCGGAGCGGGAGAATTAGGGGGACAGATACGCAGTATTTT
NA,TRBJ2-7,15,NA,TRBV9,CASSVAGVPQYEQYF,TGTGCCAGCAGCGTAGCTGGGGTACCACAGTACGAGCAGTACTTC
NA,TRBJ2-2,17,NA,TRBV24-1,CATSDLGAGSNTGELFF,TGTGCCACCAGTGATTTGGGCGCAGGGTCGAACACCGGGGAGCTGTTTTTT
once,TRBJ2-3,14,TRBD2,TRBV10-3,CAIKREESTDTQYF,TGTGCCATCAAACGGGAGGAAAGCACAGATACGCAGTATTTT
once,TRBJ2-3,16,NA,TRBV7-3,CASSHGNVGAMDTQYF,TGTGCCAGCAGCCACGGTAATGTTGGGGCCATGGATACGCAGTATTTT
NA,TRBJ2-5,12,TRBD1,TRBV6-5,CASSRGQVGQYF,TGTGCCAGCAGCAGGGGACAGGTGGGCCAGTACTTC
NA,TRBJ2-7,14,NA,TRBV5-1,CASSLGAGSYEQYF,TGCGCCAGCAGCTTGGGGGCAGGGTCCTACGAGCAGTACTTC
NA,TRBJ1-5,12,NA,TRBV5-8,CASSFSLQPQHF,TGTGCCAGCAGCTTTTCCTTACAGCCCCAGCATTTT
NA,TRBJ1-3,16,NA,TRBV27,CASSLAAGGIGNTIYF,TGTGCCAGCAGTTTAGCTGCCGGGGGAATTGGAAACACCATATATTTT
NA,TRBJ2-2,16,TRBD1,TRBV24-1,CATSREWTGSAGELFF,TGTGCCACCAGCCGTGAGTGGACAGGGAGCGCCGGGGAGCTGTTTTTT
NA,TRBJ2-1,14,NA,TRBV7-3,CASSLSSAYNEQFF,TGTGCCAGCAGCTTGAGTAGCGCGTACAATGAGCAGTTCTTC
NA,TRBJ2-7,13,NA,TRBV14,CASSQANSYRQYF,TGTGCCAGCAGCCAAGCGAACAGCTATAGACAGTACTTC
NA,TRBJ2-1,17,NA,TRBV28,CASSLRVGGSSYNEQFF,TGTGCCAGCAGTTTACGGGTGGGGGGCAGCTCCTACAATGAGCAGTTCTTC
NA,TRBJ2-4,19,NA,TRBV18,CASSAGPRTGSEAKNIQYF,TGTGCCAGCTCAGCAGGCCCCCGAACAGGGTCGGAGGCCAAAAACATTCAGTACTTC
once,TRBJ2-5,13,NA,TRBV12-3/TRBV12-4,CASRVGGRETQYF,TGTGCCAGCCGGGTTGGGGGCCGAGAGACCCAGTACTTC